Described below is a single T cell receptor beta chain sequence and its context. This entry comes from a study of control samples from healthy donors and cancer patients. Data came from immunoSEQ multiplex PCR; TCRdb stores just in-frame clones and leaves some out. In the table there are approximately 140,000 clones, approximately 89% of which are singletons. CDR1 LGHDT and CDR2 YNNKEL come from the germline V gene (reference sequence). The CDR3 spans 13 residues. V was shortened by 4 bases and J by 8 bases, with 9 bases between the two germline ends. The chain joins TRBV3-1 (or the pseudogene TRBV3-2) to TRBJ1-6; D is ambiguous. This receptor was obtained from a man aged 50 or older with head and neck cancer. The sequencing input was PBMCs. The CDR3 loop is CASSPGSDSPLHF. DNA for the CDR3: TGTGCCAGCAGCCCCGGGTCGGATTCACCCCTCCACTTT.